The next 30 T cell receptor beta chains were all read from a single sample in a study of T cells in Graves' hyperthyroidism and ophthalmopathy. Amplified TCR beta CDR3 regions came from RNA transcripts. First-round RT-PCR with HTBI primers amplified the TCR CDR3 region. MiXCR, run by TCRdb on the multiplex PCR reads, gives a single entry per CDR3 protein. The sample lists approximately 600,000 distinct CDR3 sequences; 12% to 15% were seen once. Sequencing was done on a sample of blood. Receptors were obtained from a woman aged 18-29 years with Graves' ophthalmopathy.

A remark on this clonotype: A much bigger clone sits one base away, suggesting this may be a read error. This chain joins TRBV24-1 and TRBJ2-7; 14 bases are a match to TRBD2. Per germline, CDR1 KGHDR and CDR2 SFDVKD. This CDR3 has 16 amino acids. The CDR3 reads CATSDLGTSGSYGQYF. In nucleotides, the CDR3 is TGTGCCACCAGTGATTTGGGGACTAGCGGGAGCTACGGGCAGTACTTC.

This clonotype has ten or more counts. The V and J genes are TRBV7-2 and TRBJ1-4, with D possibly matching TRBD1 (6 bases). V lost 0 bases and J 6 bases, leaving 11 bases between the germline ends. The CDR3 totals 15 residues. Germline V CDR1 and CDR2: SGHTA, FQGNSA. In DNA form, the CDR3 reads TGTGCCAGCAGCTTAGCTGGCCAGGGGCATGAAAAACTGTTTTTT. It specifies CASSLAGQGHEKLFF.

This clonotype was seen at least ten times. The rearrangement uses TRBV7-9 and TRBJ2-5, with D maybe TRBD2 (6 bases). Germline assignment: CDR1 SEHNR and CDR2 FQNEAQ (reference sequence). V was trimmed by 5 bases and J by 7 bases, leaving 17 bases between them. This CDR3 is 14 amino acids long. CDR3 coding DNA: TGTGCCAGCAGCCTTTTGGAGGGACCGGGGACCCAGTACTTC. Translating gives CASSLLEGPGTQYF.

V usage is TRBV14 and J usage is TRBJ2-1; either TRBD1 or TRBD2 may supply D (6 bases each). The CDR3 covers 11 residues. The ends were cut back, 3 bases at V and 10 bases at J, with 7 bases in the middle. CDR1 and CDR2 (germline): SGHDN, FVKESK. The CDR3 DNA is TGTGCCAGCAGCCACGGGGGCGAGCAGTTCTTC. Translated: CASSHGGEQFF.

The genes are TRBV19 and TRBJ2-5; TRBD1 aligns across 8 bases. Trimming took 2 bases from V and 5 from J; bases not matched to a gene: 10. Germline V CDR1 and CDR2: LNHDA, SQIVND (reference sequence). CDR3 length: 16 amino acids. DNA of the CDR3: TGTGCCAGTAGTATATTGAACAGGGGGTCCCGGGAGACCCAGTACTTC. As protein: CASSILNRGSRETQYF. Complete variable domain (other parts from reference TRBV19 and TRBJ2-5): DGGITQSPKYLFRKEGQNVTLSCEQNLNHDAMYWYRQDPGQGLRLIYYSQIVNDFQKGDIAEGYSVSREKKESFPLTVTSAQKNPTAFYLCASSILNRGSRETQYFGPGTRLLVL.

This clonotype has just a few counts. This chain links TRBV7-2 with TRBJ2-7; 9 bases are a match to TRBD2. CDR1 SGHTA and CDR2 FQGNSA come from the germline V gene. The CDR3 is made up of 14 amino acids. Unmatched junction bases numbered 9, after V lost 9 bases and J lost 3 bases. The CDR3 DNA sequence: TGTGCCAGTACCTTCCTAGCGGGATTCTACGAGCAGTACTTC. Translated, it gives CASTFLAGFYEQYF.

This clonotype was recorded a few times. The chain joins TRBV14 to TRBJ2-7; 10 bases match TRBD2. Germline V gives CDR1 SGHDN, CDR2 FVKESK. The CDR3 contains 15 residues. After removal of 2 bases from V and 4 bases from J, the junction contained 5 bases not matched to a gene. The CDR3 nucleotides are TGTGCCAGCAGCCAATTCCGAGCGGGGGGGTACGAGCAGTACTTC. This encodes CASSQFRAGGYEQYF.

The genes are TRBV19 and TRBJ2-7; D might be TRBD2 (6 bases). V dropped 6 bases and J dropped 3 bases, with 18 bases sitting between them. The length of the CDR3 is 15 residues. Germline CDR1 LNHDA, CDR2 SQIVND (reference sequence). The CDR3 spells CASRPMGGEVYEQYF. The CDR3 nucleotides are TGTGCCAGTAGACCCATGGGGGGAGAGGTCTACGAGCAGTACTTC.

The rearrangement links TRBV9 to TRBJ2-7; 10 positions agree with TRBD2. The CDR3 runs to 16 residues. V lost 0 bases, J lost 1 base, and 4 bases stayed unmatched. Per the germline V gene, CDR1 is SGDLS and CDR2 is YYNGEE. CDR3 loop: CASSVGAGGPSYEQYF. CDR3 nucleotides: TGTGCCAGCAGCGTAGGAGCGGGAGGGCCTTCCTACGAGCAGTACTTC.

The V gene is TRBV19, the J gene TRBJ2-7; TRBD2 matches 7 bases. Trimming removed 3 bases from V and 4 bases from J; junction bases left unmatched: 9. The CDR3 is 15 residues long. Per the germline V gene, CDR1 is LNHDA and CDR2 is SQIVND (reference sequence). CDR3 sequence reads: CASSIWWEGPYEQYF. The CDR3 DNA sequence: TGTGCCAGTAGTATCTGGTGGGAGGGCCCGTACGAGCAGTACTTC.

A remark on this clonotype: A read error may account for a junction end that differs from germline. The chain has TRBV7-9 and TRBJ2-1, with 8 bases that match TRBD2. The CDR3 has 16 amino acids. Germline assignment: CDR1 SEHNR and CDR2 FQNEAQ (reference sequence). The DNA for the CDR3 is TGCGCCAGCAGCCACCCCGGGACTAGAACCTACAATGAGCAGTTCTTC. This gives the protein CASSHPGTRTYNEQFF.

This clonotype came up many times. The rearrangement links TRBV30 to TRBJ1-1; 7 nucleotides agree with TRBD1. The CDR3 covers 13 residues. Looked up from germline, CDR1 is GTSNPN and CDR2 is SVGIG (reference sequence). The J segment lost 2 bases and the V segment lost 5 bases, leaving 5 bases of the junction unmatched. Here the CDR3 DNA reads TGTGCCTGGGCTCAGGGGGGAAACACTGAAGCTTTCTTT. This encodes CAWAQGGNTEAFF.

Concerning this clonotype: This clone may be a read error of a much larger clone one base away. This chain links TRBV20-1 with TRBJ1-5; D is possibly TRBD1 (6 bases). Germline V gene data show CDR1 as DFQATT and CDR2 as SNEGSKA (reference sequence). The CDR3 loop spans 16 amino acids. The CDR3 region is CSAGDNRDYSNQPQHF. CDR3 sequence (DNA): TGCAGTGCTGGAGATAACAGGGACTATAGCAATCAGCCCCAGCATTTT.

This clonotype was observed a handful of times. V usage is TRBV6-1 and J usage is TRBJ1-3; no firm D call. The CDR3 extends over 16 amino acids. From germline, CDR1 is MNHNS and CDR2 SASEGT. The germline V and J ends were trimmed by 0 bases and 0 bases, with 9 bases remaining between them. CDR3 in DNA: TGTGCCAGCAGTGAAGCGTACACTAGCTCTGGAAACACCATATATTTT. It specifies CASSEAYTSSGNTIYF.

The V and J genes are TRBV7-2 and TRBJ1-2, with 9 bases lining up with TRBD1. The J segment lost 3 bases and the V segment lost 1 base, leaving 6 bases of the junction unmatched. This CDR3 is built from 16 residues. Per the germline V gene, CDR1 is SGHTA and CDR2 is FQGNSA. The CDR3 loop reads CASSLVGQGRDYGYTF. DNA of the CDR3: TGTGCCAGCAGCTTAGTTGGACAGGGGCGGGACTATGGCTACACCTTC.

As for this clonotype: A much larger clone lies one base from this, so it may be a read error. The CDR3 ends on some other residue instead of the conserved phenylalanine or tryptophan, so this is likely a read error. The genes are TRBV7-2 and TRBJ2-1; TRBD2 matches 9 bases. This CDR3 comprises 18 residues. CDR1 is SGHTA, CDR2 FQGNSA, per germline. Trimming at V came to 1 base and at J to 2 bases, leaving 9 bases not matched to a gene. This CDR3 reads CASSLVWLAGPTYNEQFL. In DNA form, the CDR3 reads TGTGCCAGCAGCTTAGTATGGCTAGCGGGACCGACCTACAATGAGCAGTTCCTC.

This clonotype was seen more than once but under ten times. The CDR3 here is CASSMGGEETQYF. DNA for the CDR3: TGTGCCAGCTCTATGGGAGGGGAAGAGACCCAGTACTTC. The chain is built from TRBV18 and TRBJ2-5; 7 bases agree with TRBD2. The germline CDR1 and CDR2 sequences are KGHSH and LQKENI. V trimming: 6 bases; J trimming: 3 bases; junction bases outside the gene matches: 4. CDR3 length: 13 amino acids.

This clonotype was detected many times. A read error may account for a junction end that differs from germline. The V gene is TRBV20-1, the J gene TRBJ2-3; D is uncertain. In germline, CDR1 is DFQATT, CDR2 SNEGSKA (reference sequence). The CDR3 extends over 15 amino acids. The CDR3 spells CSASAFRRSTDAQYF. The CDR3 DNA sequence: TGCAGTGCTAGCGCTTTTCGTCGAAGCACAGATGCGCAGTATTTT.

This clonotype was counted ten times or more. The chain joins TRBV27 to TRBJ2-7; D not certain. Germline CDR1 is MNHEY and CDR2 is SMNVEV (reference sequence). This CDR3 spans 14 amino acids. V was pared by 3 bases and J by 2 bases, with 11 bases between. The CDR3 coding sequence is TGTGCCAGCAGTTTGGATACCAAACCCTACGAGCAGTACTTC. As protein: CASSLDTKPYEQYF.

A word on this clonotype: This may come from a read error, since a much larger clone is one base off. The chain combines TRBV24-1 with TRBJ2-3; TRBD2 agrees at 10 bases. This CDR3 has 15 residues. The germline gives CDR1 KGHDR, CDR2 SFDVKD. The chain's CDR3 is CATSDPQAGGDTRYF. As DNA, the CDR3 is TGTGCCACCAGTGATCCGCAAGCGGGAGGGGATACGCGGTATTTT.

This clonotype was picked up many times. This chain connects TRBV28 to TRBJ2-7; 9 positions agree with TRBD2. Germline trimming cut 0 bases from V and 3 bases from J; bases unmatched to any gene: 3. The V gene's germline CDR1 is MDHEN and CDR2 SYDVKM. The CDR3 spans 15 residues. CDR3 sequence: CASSLWTSGDYEQYF. CDR3 bases: TGTGCCAGCAGTTTATGGACTAGCGGAGACTACGAGCAGTACTTC.

This clonotype was detected many times. The gene calls are TRBV2 and TRBJ1-5; D uncertain. CDR3 length equals 13 residues. V was cut by 6 bases and J by 1 base, with 7 bases left in between. Germline loops: CDR1 SNHLY, CDR2 FYNNEI. CDR3 sequence: CASRRGSNQPQHF. The CDR3 DNA follows: TGTGCCAGCAGGAGAGGCAGCAATCAGCCCCAGCATTTT.

This chain connects TRBV19 to TRBJ1-4; D is undetermined. CDR1 and CDR2 from the germline V gene are LNHDA and SQIVND (reference sequence). The germline V and J ends were trimmed by 3 bases and 4 bases, with 9 bases remaining between them. The CDR3 runs to 14 residues. The CDR3 DNA reads TGTGCCAGTAGTATGCGCGAAGTTAATGAAAAACTGTTTTTT. The encoded protein is CASSMREVNEKLFF.

This clonotype was seen at least ten times. The chain recombines TRBV6-1 with TRBJ2-7; the match to TRBD1 covers 7 bases. CDR3 length equals 15 residues. J lost 3 bases, V lost 5 bases, and 10 bases had no gene match. In germline, CDR1 is MNHNS, CDR2 SASEGT. CDR3 residues: CASSPRQGENYEQYF. The DNA of the CDR3 is TGTGCCAGCAGTCCTCGACAGGGAGAAAACTACGAGCAGTACTTC.

This chain uses TRBV6-2 or TRBV6-3 with TRBJ2-2, with 7 nucleotides matching TRBD1. This CDR3 is 16 amino acids long. The germline V gene encodes CDR1 MNHEY and CDR2 SVGEGT. The V gene end was trimmed by 0 bases and the J gene end by 5 bases; junction bases not matched to a gene: 6. CDR3: CASSYSFDRVTGELFF. The CDR3 DNA follows: TGTGCCAGCAGTTACTCTTTTGACAGGGTAACCGGGGAGCTGTTTTTT.

The chain combines TRBV6-2 or TRBV6-3 with TRBJ1-5, with D uncertain. Germline assignment: CDR1 MNHEY and CDR2 SVGEGT. The CDR3 is 15 amino acids. Trimming shortened V by 7 bases and J by 2 bases, and 15 bases separated the two germline ends. CDR3 DNA: TGTGCCAGCATGCAACTGTGGGGAGGCAATCAGCCCCAGCATTTT. This sequence encodes CASMQLWGGNQPQHF.

This clonotype was observed a few times. In DNA, the CDR3 is TGTGCCAGTAATCACGGGACAGGGAACACTGAAGCTTTCTTT. Its protein is CASNHGTGNTEAFF. The V and J genes are TRBV19 and TRBJ1-1, with TRBD1 matching 8 bases. The CDR3 sequence is 14 residues long. In germline, CDR1 is LNHDA, CDR2 SQIVND (reference sequence). V trimming: 7 bases; J trimming: 1 base; junction bases outside the gene matches: 5.

This clonotype was recorded at least ten times. This chain uses TRBV7-9 with TRBJ2-7; 9 bases map to TRBD1. From germline, CDR1 is SEHNR and CDR2 FQNEAQ (reference sequence). CDR3 length: 17 amino acids. Losses at the gene ends were 1 base for V and 3 bases for J; bases not matched to a gene: 10. The CDR3 spells CASSLEFRTGENYEQYF. In DNA, the CDR3 is TGTGCCAGCAGCTTAGAGTTCAGGACAGGGGAAAACTACGAGCAGTACTTC.

The V call is TRBV28, the J call TRBJ2-7; D is perhaps TRBD1 or TRBD2 (5 bases each). V shed 2 bases and J shed 5 bases, with 16 bases lying between them. Germline assignment: CDR1 MDHEN and CDR2 SYDVKM. This CDR3 is 15 amino acids long. The CDR3 DNA reads as TGTGCCAGCAGTTTAGCAGGGAGTATCTGGGACGAGCAGTACTTC. Amino acids: CASSLAGSIWDEQYF.

The chain couples TRBV18 to TRBJ1-6; tentatively, D is TRBD1 (6 bases). Germline CDR1 is KGHSH and CDR2 is LQKENI. The V end lost 4 bases, the J end lost 7 bases, and 11 bases lay between the germline ends. The CDR3 spans 14 residues. The CDR3 loop reads CASSLQGPNSPLHF. The CDR3 nucleotides are TGTGCCAGCTCACTACAGGGTCCGAATTCACCCCTCCACTTT.